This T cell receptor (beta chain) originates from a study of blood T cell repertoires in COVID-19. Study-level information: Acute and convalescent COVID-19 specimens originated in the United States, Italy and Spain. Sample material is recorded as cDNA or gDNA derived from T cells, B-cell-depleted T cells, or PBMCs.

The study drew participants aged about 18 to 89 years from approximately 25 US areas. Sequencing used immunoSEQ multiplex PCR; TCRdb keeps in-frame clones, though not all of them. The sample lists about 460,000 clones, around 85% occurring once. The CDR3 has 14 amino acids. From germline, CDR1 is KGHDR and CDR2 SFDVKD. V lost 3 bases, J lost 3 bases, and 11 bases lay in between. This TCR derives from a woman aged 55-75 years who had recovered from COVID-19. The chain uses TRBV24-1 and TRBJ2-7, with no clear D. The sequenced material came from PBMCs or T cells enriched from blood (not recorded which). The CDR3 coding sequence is TGTGCCACCAGTGATGTGTCAGTTAACTACGAGCAGTACTTC. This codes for CATSDVSVNYEQYF.